This T cell receptor beta chain appears in the sequencing data of a study of T cell responses to AZD1222 COVID-19 vaccine. Data came from immunoSEQ multiplex PCR; TCRdb stores just in-frame clones and leaves some out. This sample has about 94,000 clones, with about 85% found just once. This CDR3 spans 16 amino acids. V lost 4 bases, J lost 5 bases, and 21 bases lay in between. CDR1 and CDR2 from the germline V gene are SGDLS and YYNGEE. The J gene is TRBJ1-2, the V gene TRBV9; the D gene is possibly TRBD1 (6 bases). This sequence originates from an adult who received the AZD1222 COVID-19 vaccine. The source material was peripheral blood, sampled 28 days after the second AZD1222 dose. CDR3 in amino acids: CASSPSGGRGIYGYTF. CDR3 bases: TGTGCCAGCAGCCCGAGTGGTGGCAGGGGAATTTATGGCTACACCTTC.